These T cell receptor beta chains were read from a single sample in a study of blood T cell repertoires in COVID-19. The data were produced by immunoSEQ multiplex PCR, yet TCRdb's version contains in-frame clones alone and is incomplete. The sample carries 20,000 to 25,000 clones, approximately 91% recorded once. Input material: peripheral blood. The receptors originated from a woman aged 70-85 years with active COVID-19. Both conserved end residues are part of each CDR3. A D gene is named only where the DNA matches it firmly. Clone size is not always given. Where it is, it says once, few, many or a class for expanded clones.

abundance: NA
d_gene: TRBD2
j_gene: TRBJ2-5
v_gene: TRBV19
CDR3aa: CASSSRLAGLETQYF

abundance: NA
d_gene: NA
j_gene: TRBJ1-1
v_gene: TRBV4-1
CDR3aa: CASSQDGRPGNTEAFF

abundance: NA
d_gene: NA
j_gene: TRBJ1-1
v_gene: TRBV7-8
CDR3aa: CASSSRGGGTEAFF

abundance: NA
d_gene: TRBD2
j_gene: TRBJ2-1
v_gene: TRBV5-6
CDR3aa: CASSSLAGDYEQFF

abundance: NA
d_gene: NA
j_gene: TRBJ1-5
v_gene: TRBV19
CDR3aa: CASTGSNQPQHF

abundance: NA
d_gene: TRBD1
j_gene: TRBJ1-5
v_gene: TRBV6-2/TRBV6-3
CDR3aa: CASSPGGGNQPQHF

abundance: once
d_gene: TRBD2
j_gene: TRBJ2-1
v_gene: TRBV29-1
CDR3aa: CSVETSGWGYNEQFF

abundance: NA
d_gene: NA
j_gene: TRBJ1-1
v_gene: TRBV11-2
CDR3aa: CASSRRTDPTEAFF

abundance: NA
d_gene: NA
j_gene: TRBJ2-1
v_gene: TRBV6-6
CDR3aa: CASSYRLFQFF

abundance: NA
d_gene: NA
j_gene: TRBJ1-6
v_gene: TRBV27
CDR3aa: CASSADRSGSPLHF

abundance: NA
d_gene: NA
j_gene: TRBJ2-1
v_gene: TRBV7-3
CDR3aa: CASSLLGRRGNEQFF

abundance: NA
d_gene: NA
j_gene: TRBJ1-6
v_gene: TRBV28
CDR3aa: CASSLWQGPGNSPLHF

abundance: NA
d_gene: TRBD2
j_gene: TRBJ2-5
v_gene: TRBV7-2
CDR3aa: CASRLAGEETQYF

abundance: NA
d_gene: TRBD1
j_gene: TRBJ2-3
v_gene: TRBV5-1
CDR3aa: CASSFRQGARDTQYF

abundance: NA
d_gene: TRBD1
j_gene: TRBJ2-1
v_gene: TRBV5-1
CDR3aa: CASSSGQGAYNEQFF

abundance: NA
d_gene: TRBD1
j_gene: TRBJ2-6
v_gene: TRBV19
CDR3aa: CASSPITGAGANVLTF

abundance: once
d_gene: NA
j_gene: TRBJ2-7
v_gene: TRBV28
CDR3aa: CASSFARAGEQYF

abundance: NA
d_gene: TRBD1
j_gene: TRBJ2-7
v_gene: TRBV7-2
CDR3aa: CASSLGWDRTYEQYF

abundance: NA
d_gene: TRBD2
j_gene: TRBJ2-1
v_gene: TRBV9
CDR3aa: CASSVAGTSSYNEQFF

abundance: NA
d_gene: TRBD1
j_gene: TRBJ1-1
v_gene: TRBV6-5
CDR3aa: CASGGQVNTEAFF

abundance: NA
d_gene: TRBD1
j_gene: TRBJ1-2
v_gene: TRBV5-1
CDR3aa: CASSLAGGYTRNYGYTF

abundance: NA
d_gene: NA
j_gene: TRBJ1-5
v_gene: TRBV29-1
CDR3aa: CSVAQGLGQPQHF

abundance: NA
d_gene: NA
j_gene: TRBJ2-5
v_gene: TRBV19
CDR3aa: CATKIQGYRQETQYF

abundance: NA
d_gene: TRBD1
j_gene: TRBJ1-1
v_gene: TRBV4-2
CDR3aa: CASSQKQGDTEAFF

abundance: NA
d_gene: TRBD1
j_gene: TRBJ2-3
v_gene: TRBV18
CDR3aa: CASSTTGSDTQYF

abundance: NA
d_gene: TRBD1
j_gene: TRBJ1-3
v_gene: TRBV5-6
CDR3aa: CASSWGTGDTIYF

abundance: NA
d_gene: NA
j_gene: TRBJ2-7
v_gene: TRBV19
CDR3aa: CASSIHSRRDRAAEQYF

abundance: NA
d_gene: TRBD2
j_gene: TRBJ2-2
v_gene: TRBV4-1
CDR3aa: CASSLKTIGLAGERAGELFF

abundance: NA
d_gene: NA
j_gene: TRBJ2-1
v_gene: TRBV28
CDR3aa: CASSPPASLSYNEQFF

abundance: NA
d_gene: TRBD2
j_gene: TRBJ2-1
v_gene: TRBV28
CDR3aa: CASSLSDSGSWRNEQFF

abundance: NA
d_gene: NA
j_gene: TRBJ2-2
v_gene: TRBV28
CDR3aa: CASSSQDYYTGELFF

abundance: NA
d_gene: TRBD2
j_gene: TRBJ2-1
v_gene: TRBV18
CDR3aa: CASSSIAGAAYNEQFF

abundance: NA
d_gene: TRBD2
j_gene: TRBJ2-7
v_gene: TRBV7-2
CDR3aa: CASSARLAGDQYF

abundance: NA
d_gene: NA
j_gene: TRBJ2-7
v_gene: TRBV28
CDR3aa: CASSPPPGLPLGEQYF

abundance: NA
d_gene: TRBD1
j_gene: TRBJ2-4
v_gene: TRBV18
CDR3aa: CASSPPSIWDRVNIQYF

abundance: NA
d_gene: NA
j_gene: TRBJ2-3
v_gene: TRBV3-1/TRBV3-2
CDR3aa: CASSQASQVSTDTQYF

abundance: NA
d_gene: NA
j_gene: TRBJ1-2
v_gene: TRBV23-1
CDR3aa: CASSPDRGGESSNYGYTF

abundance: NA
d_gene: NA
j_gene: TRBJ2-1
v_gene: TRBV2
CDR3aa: CATKGDKAFNEQFF

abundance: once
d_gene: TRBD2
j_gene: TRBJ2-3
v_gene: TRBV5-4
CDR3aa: CASSAGTSGSGSDTQYF

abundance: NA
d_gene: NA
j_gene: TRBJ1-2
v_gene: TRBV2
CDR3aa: CASSVQGFGYTF

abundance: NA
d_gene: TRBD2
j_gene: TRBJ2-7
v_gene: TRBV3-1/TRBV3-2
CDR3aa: CASSQEGTSGTEQYF